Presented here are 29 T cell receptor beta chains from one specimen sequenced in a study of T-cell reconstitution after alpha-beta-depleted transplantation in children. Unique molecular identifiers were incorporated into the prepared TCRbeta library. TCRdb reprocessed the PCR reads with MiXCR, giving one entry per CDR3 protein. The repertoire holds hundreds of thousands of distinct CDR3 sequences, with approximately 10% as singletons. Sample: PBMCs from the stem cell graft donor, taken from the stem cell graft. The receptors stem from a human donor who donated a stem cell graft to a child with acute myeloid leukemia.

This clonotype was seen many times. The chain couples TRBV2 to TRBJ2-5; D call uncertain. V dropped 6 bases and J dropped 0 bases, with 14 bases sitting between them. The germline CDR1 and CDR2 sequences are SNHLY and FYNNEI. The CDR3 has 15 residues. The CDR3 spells CASRILRPYQETQYF. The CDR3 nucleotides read TGTGCCAGCAGGATACTTAGGCCGTACCAAGAGACCCAGTACTTC.

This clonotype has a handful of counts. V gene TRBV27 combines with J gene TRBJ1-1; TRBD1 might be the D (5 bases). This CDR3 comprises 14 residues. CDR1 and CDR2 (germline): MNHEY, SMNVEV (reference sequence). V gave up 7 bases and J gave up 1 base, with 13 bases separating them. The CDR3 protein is CASTPGVGNTEAFF. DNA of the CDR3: TGTGCCAGCACCCCGGGGGTCGGGAACACTGAAGCTTTCTTT.

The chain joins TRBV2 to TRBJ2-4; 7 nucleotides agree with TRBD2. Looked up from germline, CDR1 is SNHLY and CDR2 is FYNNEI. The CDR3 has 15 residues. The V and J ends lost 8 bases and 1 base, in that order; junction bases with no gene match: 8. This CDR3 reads CASFRRETAKNIQYF. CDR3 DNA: TGTGCCAGCTTTCGGCGGGAGACGGCCAAAAACATTCAGTACTTC.

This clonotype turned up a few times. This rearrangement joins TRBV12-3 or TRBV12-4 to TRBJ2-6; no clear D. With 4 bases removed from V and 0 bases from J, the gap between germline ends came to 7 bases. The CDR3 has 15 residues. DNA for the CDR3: TGTGCCAGCAGTTCTCTCTCCTCTGGGGCCAACGTCCTGACTTTC. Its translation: CASSSLSSGANVLTF.

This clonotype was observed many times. CDR3 coding DNA: TGTGCCCAAACTAGCGGGAGTGGCCATGAGCAGTTCTTC. As protein: CAQTSGSGHEQFF. The rearrangement links TRBV30 to TRBJ2-1; 11 bases are shared with TRBD2. Germline CDR1 reads GTSNPN; CDR2 reads SVGIG (reference sequence). V lost 8 bases and J lost 8; bases outside the gene matches: 8. This CDR3 contains 13 residues.

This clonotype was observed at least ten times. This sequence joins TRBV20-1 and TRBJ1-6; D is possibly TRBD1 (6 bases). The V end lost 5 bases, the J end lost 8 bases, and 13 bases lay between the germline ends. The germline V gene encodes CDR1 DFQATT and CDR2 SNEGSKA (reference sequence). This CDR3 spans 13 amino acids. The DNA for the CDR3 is TGCAGTGCTGGGCTGACAGGTTATTCACCCCTCCACTTT. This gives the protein CSAGLTGYSPLHF.

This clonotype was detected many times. This CDR3 is CASSLEGTSHTGELFF. As DNA, the CDR3 is TGTGCCAGCAGCTTAGAGGGGACTAGTCACACCGGGGAGCTGTTTTTT. The gene calls are TRBV11-2 and TRBJ2-2; 8 positions match TRBD2. Germline V gene data show CDR1 as SGHAT and CDR2 as FQNNGV. The CDR3 extends over 16 amino acids. V was clipped by 0 bases and J by 3 bases; unmatched bases: 3.

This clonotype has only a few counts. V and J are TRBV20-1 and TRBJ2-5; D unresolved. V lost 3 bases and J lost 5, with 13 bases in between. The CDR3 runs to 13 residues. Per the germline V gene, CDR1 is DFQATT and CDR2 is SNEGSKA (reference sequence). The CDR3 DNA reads TGCAGTGCTAGGGTCGAGGTGGGGGAGACCCAGTACTTC. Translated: CSARVEVGETQYF.

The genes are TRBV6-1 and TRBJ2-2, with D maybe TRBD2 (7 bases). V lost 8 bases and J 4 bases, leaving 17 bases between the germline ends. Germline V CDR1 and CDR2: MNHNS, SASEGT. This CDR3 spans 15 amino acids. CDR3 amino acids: CASLPGGVGTGELFF. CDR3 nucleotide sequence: TGTGCCAGCCTTCCGGGGGGCGTGGGCACCGGGGAGCTGTTTTTT.

In DNA form, the CDR3 reads TGCAGTGGAAACAGGGTTGGTACTGAAGCTTTCTTT. Encoded protein: CSGNRVGTEAFF. This chain joins TRBV20-1 and TRBJ1-1; D might be TRBD1 (6 bases). The CDR3 loop spans 12 amino acids. Trimming pared 7 bases from V and 5 bases from J, leaving 14 bases between. Looked up from germline, CDR1 is DFQATT and CDR2 is SNEGSKA (reference sequence).

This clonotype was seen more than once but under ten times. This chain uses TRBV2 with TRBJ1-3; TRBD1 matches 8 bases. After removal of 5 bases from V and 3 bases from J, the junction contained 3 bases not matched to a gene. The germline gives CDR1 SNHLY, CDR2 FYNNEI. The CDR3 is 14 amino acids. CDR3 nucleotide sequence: TGTGCCAGCAGTAAGGACAGGGTTGGAAACACCATATATTTT. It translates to CASSKDRVGNTIYF.

The CDR3 bases are TGTGCCAGCAGCGTATCTGGGCGGGATTCACCCCTCCACTTT. Translation gives CASSVSGRDSPLHF. This chain connects TRBV9 to TRBJ1-6; no reliable D call. V lost 1 base to trimming and J lost 8 bases, with 10 bases between them. This CDR3 is built from 14 residues. From germline, CDR1 is SGDLS and CDR2 YYNGEE.

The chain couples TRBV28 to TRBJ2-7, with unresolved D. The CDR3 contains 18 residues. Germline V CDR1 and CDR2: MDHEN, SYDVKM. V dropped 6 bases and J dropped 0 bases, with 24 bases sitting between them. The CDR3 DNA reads TGTGCCAGCAGCCTATCCCCCCACAAAAAGGCGAGCTCCTACGAGCAGTACTTC. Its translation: CASSLSPHKKASSYEQYF.

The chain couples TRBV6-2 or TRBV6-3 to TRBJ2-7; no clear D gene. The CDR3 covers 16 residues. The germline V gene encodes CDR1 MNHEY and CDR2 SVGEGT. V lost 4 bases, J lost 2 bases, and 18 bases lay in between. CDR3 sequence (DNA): TGTGCCAGCAGTTCCATCCTTTCCCAACTTCCCTACGAGCAGTACTTC. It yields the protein CASSSILSQLPYEQYF.

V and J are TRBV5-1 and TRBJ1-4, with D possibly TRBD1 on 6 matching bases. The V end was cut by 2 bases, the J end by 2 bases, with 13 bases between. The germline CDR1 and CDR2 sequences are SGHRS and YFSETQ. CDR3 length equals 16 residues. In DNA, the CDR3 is TGCGCCAGCAGCTTCGCGGGGGCAGGGACTAATGAAAAACTGTTTTTT. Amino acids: CASSFAGAGTNEKLFF. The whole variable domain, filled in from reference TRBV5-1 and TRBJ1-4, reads KAGVTQTPRYLIKTRGQQVTLSCSPISGHRSVSWYQQTPGQGLQFLFEYFSETQRNKGNFPGRFSGRQFSNSRSEMNVSTLELGDSALYLCASSFAGAGTNEKLFFGSGTQLSVL.

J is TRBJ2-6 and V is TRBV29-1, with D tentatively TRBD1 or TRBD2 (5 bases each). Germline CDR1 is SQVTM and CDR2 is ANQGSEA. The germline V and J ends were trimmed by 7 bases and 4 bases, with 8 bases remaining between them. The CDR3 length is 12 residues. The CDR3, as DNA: TGCAGCGGGGGGTCCGGGGCCAACGTCCTGACTTTC. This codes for CSGGSGANVLTF.

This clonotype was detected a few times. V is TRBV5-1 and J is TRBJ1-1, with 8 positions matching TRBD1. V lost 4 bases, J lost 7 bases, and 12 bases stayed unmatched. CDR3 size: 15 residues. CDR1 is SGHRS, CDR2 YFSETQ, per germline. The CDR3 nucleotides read TGCGCCAGCAGCGAAGGCAGGGGGCGCGAGGGTGAAGCTTTCTTT. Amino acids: CASSEGRGREGEAFF.

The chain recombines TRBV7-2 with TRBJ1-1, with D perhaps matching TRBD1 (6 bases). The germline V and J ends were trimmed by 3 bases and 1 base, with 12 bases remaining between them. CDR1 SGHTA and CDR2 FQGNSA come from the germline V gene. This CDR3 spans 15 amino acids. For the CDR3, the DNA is TGTGCCAGCAGCTTGATACAGGGCTCGAACACTGAAGCTTTCTTT. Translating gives CASSLIQGSNTEAFF.

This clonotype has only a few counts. DNA for the CDR3: TGCAGCGCCAGATCGGGGGCGGATGAGCAGTACTTC. Translation: CSARSGADEQYF. The rearrangement joins TRBV29-1 to TRBJ2-7, with D perhaps being TRBD1 or TRBD2 (6 bases each). This CDR3 contains 12 residues. The V gene's germline CDR1 is SQVTM and CDR2 ANQGSEA. V was cut by 7 bases and J by 7 bases, with 17 bases left in between.

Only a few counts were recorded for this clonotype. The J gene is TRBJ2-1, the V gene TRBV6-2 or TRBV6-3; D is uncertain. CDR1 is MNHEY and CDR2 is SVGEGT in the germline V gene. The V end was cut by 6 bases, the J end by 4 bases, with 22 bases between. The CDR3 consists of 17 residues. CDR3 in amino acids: CASRDYGFQQRYNEQFF. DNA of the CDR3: TGTGCCAGCAGAGATTACGGGTTTCAGCAACGATACAATGAGCAGTTCTTC.

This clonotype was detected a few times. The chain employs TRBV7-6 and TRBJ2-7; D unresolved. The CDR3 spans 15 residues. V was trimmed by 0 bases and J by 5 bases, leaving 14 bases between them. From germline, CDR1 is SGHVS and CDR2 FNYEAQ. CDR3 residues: CASSLASTYTHEQYF. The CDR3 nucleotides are TGTGCCAGCAGCTTAGCGTCGACTTACACCCACGAGCAGTACTTC.

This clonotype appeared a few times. The CDR3 sequence: CASSYGRPPGRETQYF. The DNA of the CDR3 is TGTGCCAGCAGTTACGGTCGACCCCCAGGGAGAGAGACCCAGTACTTC. The gene calls are TRBV6-5 and TRBJ2-5; perhaps D is TRBD1 or TRBD2 (5 bases each). The CDR3 consists of 16 residues. V lost 2 bases and J lost 4, with 17 bases in between. CDR1 is MNHEY and CDR2 is SVGAGI in the germline V gene.

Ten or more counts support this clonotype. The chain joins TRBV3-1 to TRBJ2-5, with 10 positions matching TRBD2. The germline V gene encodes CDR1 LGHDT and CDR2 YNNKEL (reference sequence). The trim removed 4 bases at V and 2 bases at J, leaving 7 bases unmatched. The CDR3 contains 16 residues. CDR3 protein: CASSLISGRYQETQYF. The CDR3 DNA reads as TGTGCCAGCAGCCTTATTAGCGGGAGGTATCAAGAGACCCAGTACTTC.

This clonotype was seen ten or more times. The CDR3 nucleotides are TGCGCCAGCAGCTTGGAGGGCACAGATACGCAGTATTTT. Translated, it gives CASSLEGTDTQYF. This chain links TRBV5-1 with TRBJ2-3; D gene ambiguous. The CDR3 consists of 13 residues. CDR1 is SGHRS, CDR2 YFSETQ, per germline. V was clipped by 0 bases and J by 1 base, with 3 bases between them.

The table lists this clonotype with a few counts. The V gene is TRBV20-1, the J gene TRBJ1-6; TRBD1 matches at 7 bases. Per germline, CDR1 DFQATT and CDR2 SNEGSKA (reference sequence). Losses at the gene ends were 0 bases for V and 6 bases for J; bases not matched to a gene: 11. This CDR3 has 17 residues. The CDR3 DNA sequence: TGCAGTGCTAGAGAGTTGTTAGGGGGCAGGTCTAATTCACCCCTCCACTTT. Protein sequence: CSARELLGGRSNSPLHF.

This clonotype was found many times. DNA of the CDR3: TGCAGTGCTAGTTCCCTAGCGGATGCTAGCACAGATACGCAGTATTTT. Translating gives CSASSLADASTDTQYF. The chain is built from TRBV20-1 and TRBJ2-3, with 7 bases lining up with TRBD2. The germline gives CDR1 DFQATT, CDR2 SNEGSKA (reference sequence). The V and J ends lost 3 bases and 0 bases, in that order; junction bases with no gene match: 9. The length of the CDR3 is 16 residues.

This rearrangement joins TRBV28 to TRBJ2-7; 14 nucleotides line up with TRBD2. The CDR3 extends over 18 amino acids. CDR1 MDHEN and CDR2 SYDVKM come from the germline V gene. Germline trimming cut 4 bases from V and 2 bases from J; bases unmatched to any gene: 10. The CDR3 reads CASSSGRTSGRKAYEQYF. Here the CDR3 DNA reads TGTGCCAGCAGTTCGGGTAGGACTAGCGGGAGGAAAGCCTACGAGCAGTACTTC.

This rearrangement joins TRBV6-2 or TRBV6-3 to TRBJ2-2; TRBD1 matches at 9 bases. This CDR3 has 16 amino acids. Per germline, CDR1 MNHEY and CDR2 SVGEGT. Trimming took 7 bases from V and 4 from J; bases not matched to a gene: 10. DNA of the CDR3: TGTGCCAGCACCCAGACCGGGACAGGGCCCACCGGGGAGCTGTTTTTT. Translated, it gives CASTQTGTGPTGELFF.

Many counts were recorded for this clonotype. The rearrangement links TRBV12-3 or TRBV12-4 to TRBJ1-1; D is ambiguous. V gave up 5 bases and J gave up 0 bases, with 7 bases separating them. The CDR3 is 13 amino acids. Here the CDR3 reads CASSVNLNTEAFF. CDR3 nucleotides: TGTGCCAGCAGTGTCAATTTGAACACTGAAGCTTTCTTT.